These T cell receptor beta chains were read from a single sample in a study of OX40 agonist ivuxolimab in advanced cancers. Sequencing used immunoSEQ multiplex PCR; TCRdb keeps in-frame clones, though not all of them. Seen here are roughly 80,000 clones, over 65% observed once, and the top ten hold 0.75% to 0.85%. The sequencing used CD4+ or CD8+ T cells sorted from blood, collected in a trial of the OX40 agonist ivuxolimab. The receptors originated from an adult with an advanced solid tumor such as melanoma, head and neck, liver or kidney cancer. Both conserved end residues are part of each CDR3. A D gene is named only where the DNA matches it firmly. Clone sizes are given selectively: once, few, many, or a class where the clone is expanded.

cdr3_nt | cdr3_aa | d_call | j_call | clone_size | v_call
TGCGCCAGCCTAGCGGTTAGCACAGATACGCAGTATTTT | CASLAVSTDTQYF | TRBD2 | TRBJ2-3 | . | TRBV10-1
TGTGCCAGCATAAAAGGGGTGAACACCGGGGAGCTGTTTTTT | CASIKGVNTGELFF | . | TRBJ2-2 | few | TRBV13
TGTGCCAGCAGTACACAGGGCGGAGAGCTGTTTTTT | CASSTQGGELFF | . | TRBJ2-2 | . | TRBV6-1
TGTGCCAGCAGTGATACGGGGGCCAATCAGCCCCAGCATTTT | CASSDTGANQPQHF | . | TRBJ1-5 | . | TRBV2
TGTGCCATCAGGATGCCCCAAAGGGTCACTGAAGCTTTCTTT | CAIRMPQRVTEAFF | . | TRBJ1-1 | . | TRBV10-3
TGTGCCAGCAGCTCGTCGTCACTAGCTGGGGAGCAGTTCTTC | CASSSSSLAGEQFF | . | TRBJ2-1 | few | TRBV7-2
TGTGCCTGGAGACCAACACTCGGGACAGGGGGGAATTCACCCCTCCACTTT | CAWRPTLGTGGNSPLHF | TRBD1 | TRBJ1-6 | few | TRBV30
TGTGCCAGCTCACCTCCTGGGAAAATGGGGGGCACAGATACGCAGTATTTT | CASSPPGKMGGTDTQYF | . | TRBJ2-3 | . | TRBV18
TGTGCCAGCAGCGTCCAGGGTCAAGATACGCAGTATTTT | CASSVQGQDTQYF | . | TRBJ2-3 | . | TRBV9
TGTGCCAGCAGCTTAGTTTCTGGGGGCGAATCACCCCTCCACTTT | CASSLVSGGESPLHF | . | TRBJ1-6 | . | TRBV7-2
TGTGCCAGTTGGGGGCCTCGAGCGAACACTGAAGCTTTCTTT | CASWGPRANTEAFF | . | TRBJ1-1 | once | TRBV6-6
TGTGCCAGCTCAACCACCGAAGGACTAGCGGGAAGGGGGGCCTCCTTAAATGAGCAGTTCTTC | CASSTTEGLAGRGASLNEQFF | TRBD2 | TRBJ2-1 | few | TRBV18
TGTGCCAGCAACCCATCCTTGGACAGCAGGACCGTCCAGTACTTC | CASNPSLDSRTVQYF | . | TRBJ2-5 | . | TRBV6-5
TGTGCCAGCCGGCTGTTAAGACTAAACACTGAAGCTTTCTTT | CASRLLRLNTEAFF | . | TRBJ1-1 | . | TRBV6-1